This T cell receptor beta chain was found in a study of control samples from healthy donors and cancer patients. The data were produced by immunoSEQ multiplex PCR, yet TCRdb's version contains in-frame clones alone and is incomplete. The sample carries about 130,000 clones, more than 85% recorded once. The sequence was obtained from a man aged 18 to 29 in good health. Source material: blood.

The CDR3 DNA follows: TGTGCCAGCAGATATACAGGGGACTATGGCTACACCTTC. This codes for CASRYTGDYGYTF. The chain has TRBV6-5 and TRBJ1-2; 7 nucleotides agree with TRBD1. This CDR3 region has 13 residues. Germline-derived CDR1 and CDR2 are MNHEY and SVGAGI. The V segment lost 6 bases and the J segment 3 bases; nucleotides outside the gene matches: 4.